These T cell receptor beta chains were read from a single sample in a study of molecular identifiers for immune sequencing clone quantification. TCRdb processed the PCR reads anew with MiXCR; each CDR3 protein has one entry. The repertoire has about 510,000 distinct CDR3 sequences, 20% to 25% of them found once; the top ten carry approximately 0.84%. The sequencing sample was made of naive CD8+ T cells from blood, with Jurkat cell RNA spiked in. The receptors shown here come from a human donor in good health. Some libraries in this study had Jurkat cell RNA spiked in. CDR3s include the opening cysteine and the closing phenylalanine or tryptophan. The order of the fields is clone size, J gene, V gene, D gene, CDR3 length, CDR3 DNA, CDR3 protein. The D gene is left open where the match is weak. Not every row has a clone size; where given, it reads once, few, many or a size class.

abundance: few
j_gene: TRBJ2-3
v_gene: TRBV12-3/TRBV12-4
d_gene: -
len: 14
CDR3nt: TGTGCCAGCAGTCCCCGAAATAAGGGGCATACGCAGTATTTT
CDR3aa: CASSPRNKGHTQYF

abundance: -
j_gene: TRBJ2-3
v_gene: TRBV7-9
d_gene: -
len: 16
CDR3nt: TGTGCCAGCAGCTTAGTCGGAGGGGGCGCATCAGATACGCAGTATTTT
CDR3aa: CASSLVGGGASDTQYF

abundance: few
j_gene: TRBJ2-7
v_gene: TRBV19
d_gene: -
len: 13
CDR3nt: TGTGCCAGTAGTATACAACAGTCCTACGAGCAGTACTTC
CDR3aa: CASSIQQSYEQYF

abundance: few
j_gene: TRBJ2-7
v_gene: TRBV10-3
d_gene: -
len: 12
CDR3nt: TGTGCCATCAGTGATCTGAACTACGAGCAGTACTTC
CDR3aa: CAISDLNYEQYF

abundance: few
j_gene: TRBJ2-5
v_gene: TRBV6-1
d_gene: TRBD2
len: 15
CDR3nt: TGTGCCAGCATCCGACTAGCGGGGGGACAAGAGACCCAGTACTTC
CDR3aa: CASIRLAGGQETQYF

abundance: many
j_gene: TRBJ1-5
v_gene: TRBV15
d_gene: -
len: 13
CDR3nt: TGTGCCACCACCACAGCTCGATTTCAGCCCCAGCATTTT
CDR3aa: CATTTARFQPQHF

abundance: -
j_gene: TRBJ2-7
v_gene: TRBV12-3/TRBV12-4
d_gene: TRBD1
len: 14
CDR3nt: TGTGCCAGCAGACGGCCGGGACAGGGTTACGAGCAGTACTTC
CDR3aa: CASRRPGQGYEQYF

abundance: -
j_gene: TRBJ2-7
v_gene: TRBV7-9
d_gene: TRBD1
len: 15
CDR3nt: TGTGCCAGCAGCCCCCGGACAGGGAACTCCTACGAGCAGTACTTC
CDR3aa: CASSPRTGNSYEQYF

abundance: -
j_gene: TRBJ1-4
v_gene: TRBV28
d_gene: -
len: 14
CDR3nt: TGTGCCAGCAGCCTTAGGACAGCGGGTGAAAAACCGTTTTTT
CDR3aa: CASSLRTAGEKPFF

abundance: many
j_gene: TRBJ2-3
v_gene: TRBV20-1
d_gene: TRBD2
len: 20
CDR3nt: TGCAGTGCTAGCCCCACTAGAACTAGCGGGAGGGCCGAGAGTACAGATACGCAGTATTTT
CDR3aa: CSASPTRTSGRAESTDTQYF